This T cell receptor (beta chain) was sequenced during a study of response to subunit inactivated influenza vaccine. This clonotype has ten or more counts. TCRdb passed the RT-PCR reads through MiXCR, listing each CDR3 protein once. The sample lists about 570,000 distinct CDR3 sequences, roughly 10% occurring once. Germline V gene sequence: CDR1 SQVTM, CDR2 ANQGSEA. Losses at the gene ends were 3 bases for V and 8 bases for J; bases not matched to a gene: 6. The CDR3 extends over 12 amino acids. The same sample was also used in a study of T cells expressing NK-cell markers. That paper notes: Making the TCR beta cDNA relied on 5'RACE template switching with UMIs. These clonotypes also led the CD3+CD56-NKG2C+ fraction in a few donors.

This clonotype was sampled from a man in his fifties or sixties who received an inactivated influenza vaccine. The sample here was PBMCs from blood, taken on the day of vaccination. The genes are TRBV29-1 and TRBJ2-7; 8 nucleotides agree with TRBD1. The CDR3 nucleotides read TGCAGCGTTGAGGACAGGGCTGGGCAGCAGTACTTC. Its protein is CSVEDRAGQQYF.